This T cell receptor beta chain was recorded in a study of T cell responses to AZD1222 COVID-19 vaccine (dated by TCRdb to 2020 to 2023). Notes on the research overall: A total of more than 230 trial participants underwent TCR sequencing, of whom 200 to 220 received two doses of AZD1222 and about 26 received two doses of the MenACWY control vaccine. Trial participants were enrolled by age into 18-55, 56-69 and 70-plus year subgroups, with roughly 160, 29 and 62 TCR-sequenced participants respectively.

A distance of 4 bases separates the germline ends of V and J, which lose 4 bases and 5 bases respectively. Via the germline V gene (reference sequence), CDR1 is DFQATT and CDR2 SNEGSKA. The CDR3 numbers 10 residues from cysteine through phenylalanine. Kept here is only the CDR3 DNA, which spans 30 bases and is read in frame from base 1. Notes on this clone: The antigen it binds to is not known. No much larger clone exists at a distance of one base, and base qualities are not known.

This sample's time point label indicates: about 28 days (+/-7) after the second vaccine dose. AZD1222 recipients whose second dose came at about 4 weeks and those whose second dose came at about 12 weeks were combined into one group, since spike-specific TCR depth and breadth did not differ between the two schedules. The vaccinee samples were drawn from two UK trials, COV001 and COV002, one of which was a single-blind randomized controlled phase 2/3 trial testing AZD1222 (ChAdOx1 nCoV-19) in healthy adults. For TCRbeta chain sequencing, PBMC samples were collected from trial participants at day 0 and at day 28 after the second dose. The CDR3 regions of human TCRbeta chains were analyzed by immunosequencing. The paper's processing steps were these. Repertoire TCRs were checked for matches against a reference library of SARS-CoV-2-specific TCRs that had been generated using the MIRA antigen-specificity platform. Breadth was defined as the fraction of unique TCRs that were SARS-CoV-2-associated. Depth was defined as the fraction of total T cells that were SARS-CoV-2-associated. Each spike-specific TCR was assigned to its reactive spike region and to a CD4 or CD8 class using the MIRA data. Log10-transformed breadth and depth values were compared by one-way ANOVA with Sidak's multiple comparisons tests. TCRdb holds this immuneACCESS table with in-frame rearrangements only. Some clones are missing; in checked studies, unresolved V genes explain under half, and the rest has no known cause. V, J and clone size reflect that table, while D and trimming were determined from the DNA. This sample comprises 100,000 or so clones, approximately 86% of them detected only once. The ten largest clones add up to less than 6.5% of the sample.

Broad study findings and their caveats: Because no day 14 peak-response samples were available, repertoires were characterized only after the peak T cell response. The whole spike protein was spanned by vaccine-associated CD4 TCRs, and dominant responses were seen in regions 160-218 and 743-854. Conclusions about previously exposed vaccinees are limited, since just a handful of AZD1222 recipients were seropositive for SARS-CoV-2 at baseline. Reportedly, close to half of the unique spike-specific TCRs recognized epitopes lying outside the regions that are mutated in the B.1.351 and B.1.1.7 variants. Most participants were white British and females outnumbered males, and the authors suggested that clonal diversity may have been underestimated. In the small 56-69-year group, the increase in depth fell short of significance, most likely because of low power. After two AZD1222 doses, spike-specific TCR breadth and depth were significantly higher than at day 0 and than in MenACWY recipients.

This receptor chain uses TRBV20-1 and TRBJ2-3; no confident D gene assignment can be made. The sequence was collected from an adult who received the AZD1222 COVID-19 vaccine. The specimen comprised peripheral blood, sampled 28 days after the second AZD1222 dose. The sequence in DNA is TGCAGTGCTACGAGAGATACGCAGTATTTT. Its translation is CSATRDTQYF.